This T cell receptor (beta chain) comes out of a study of blood T cell repertoires in COVID-19. Turning to the study itself: Samples came from the United States, Italy and Spain, spanning acute and convalescent COVID-19. The cDNA or gDNA used as material had been derived from T cells, B-cell-depleted T cells, or PBMCs.

Libraries were prepared by immunoSEQ multiplex PCR; TCRdb keeps only in-frame clonotypes and omits some of them. The data hold approximately 210,000 clones, with around 75% observed a single time. After removal of 10 bases from V and 7 bases from J, the junction contained 11 bases not matched to a gene. Germline CDR1 MDHEN, CDR2 SYDVKM. The CDR3 covers 13 residues. This TCR was sampled from a human donor in a cohort sampled during active COVID-19. The chain employs TRBV28 and TRBJ2-5; TRBD2 matches 8 bases. The sequenced material came from peripheral blood. CDR3 residues: CATAAGGILTQYF. CDR3 bases: TGTGCCACTGCCGCGGGGGGCATTTTGACCCAGTACTTC.